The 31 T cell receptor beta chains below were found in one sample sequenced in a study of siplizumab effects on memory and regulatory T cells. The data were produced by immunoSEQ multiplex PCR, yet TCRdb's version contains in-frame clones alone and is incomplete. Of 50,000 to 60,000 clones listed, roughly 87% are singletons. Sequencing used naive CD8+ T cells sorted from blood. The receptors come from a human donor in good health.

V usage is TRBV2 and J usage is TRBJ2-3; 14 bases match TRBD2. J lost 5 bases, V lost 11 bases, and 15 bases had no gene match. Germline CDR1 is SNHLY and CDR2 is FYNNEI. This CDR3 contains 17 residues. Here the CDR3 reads CARDGAAGTSGRDTQYF. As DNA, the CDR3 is TGTGCCCGCGACGGGGCAGCCGGGACTAGCGGGAGAGATACGCAGTATTTT.

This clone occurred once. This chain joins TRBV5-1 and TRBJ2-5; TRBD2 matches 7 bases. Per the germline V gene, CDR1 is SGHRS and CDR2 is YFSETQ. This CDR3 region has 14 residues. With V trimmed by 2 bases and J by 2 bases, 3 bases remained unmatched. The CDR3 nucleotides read TGCGCCAGCAGCTTCGAGCGGGGACAAGAGACCCAGTACTTC. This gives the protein CASSFERGQETQYF.

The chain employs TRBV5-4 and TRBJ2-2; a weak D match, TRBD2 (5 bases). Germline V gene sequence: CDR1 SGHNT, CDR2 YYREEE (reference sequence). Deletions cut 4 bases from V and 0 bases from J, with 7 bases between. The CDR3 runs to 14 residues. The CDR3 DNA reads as TGTGCCAGCAGCCAACTAGCGAACACCGGGGAGCTGTTTTTT. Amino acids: CASSQLANTGELFF.

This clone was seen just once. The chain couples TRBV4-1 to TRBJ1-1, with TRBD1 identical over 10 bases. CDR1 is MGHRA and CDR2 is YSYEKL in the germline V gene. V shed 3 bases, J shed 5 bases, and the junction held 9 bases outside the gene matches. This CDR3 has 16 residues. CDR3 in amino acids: CASSQGTGVRWTEAFF. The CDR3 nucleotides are TGCGCCAGCAGCCAGGGGACAGGGGTACGATGGACTGAAGCTTTCTTT.

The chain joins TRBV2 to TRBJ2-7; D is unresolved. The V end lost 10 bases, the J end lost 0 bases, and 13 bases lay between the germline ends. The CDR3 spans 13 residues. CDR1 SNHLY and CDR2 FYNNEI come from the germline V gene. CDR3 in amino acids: CATLARVSYEQYF. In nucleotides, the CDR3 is TGTGCCACCCTTGCTCGGGTCTCCTACGAGCAGTACTTC. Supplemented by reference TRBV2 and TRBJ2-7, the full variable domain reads EPEVTQTPSHQVTQMGQEVILRCVPISNHLYFYWYRQILGQKVEFLVSFYNNEISEKSEIFDDQFSVERPDGSNFTLKIRSTKLEDSAMYFCATLARVSYEQYFGPGTRLTVT.

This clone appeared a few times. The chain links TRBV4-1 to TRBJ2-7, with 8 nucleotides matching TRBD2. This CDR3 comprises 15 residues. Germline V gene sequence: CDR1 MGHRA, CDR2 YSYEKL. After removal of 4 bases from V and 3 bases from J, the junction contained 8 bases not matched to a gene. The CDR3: CASSPSASGGYEQYF. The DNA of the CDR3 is TGCGCCAGCAGCCCCTCGGCAAGCGGGGGCTACGAGCAGTACTTC.

In nucleotides, the CDR3 is TGCGCCAGCAGCTCAGCCCCTAGCGGAAGGAACACCGGGGAGCTGTTTTTT. It specifies CASSSAPSGRNTGELFF. The chain is built from TRBV4-1 and TRBJ2-2, with 7 bases aligning to TRBD2. Germline V CDR1 and CDR2: MGHRA, YSYEKL. The CDR3 runs to 17 residues. V shed 5 bases, J shed 1 base, and the junction held 10 bases outside the gene matches.

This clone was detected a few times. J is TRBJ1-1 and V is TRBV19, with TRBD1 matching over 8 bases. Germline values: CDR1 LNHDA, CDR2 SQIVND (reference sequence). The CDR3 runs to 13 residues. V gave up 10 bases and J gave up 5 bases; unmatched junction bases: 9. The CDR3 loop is CATGTGGLTEAFF. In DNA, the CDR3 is TGTGCCACTGGGACAGGAGGCTTAACTGAAGCTTTCTTT.

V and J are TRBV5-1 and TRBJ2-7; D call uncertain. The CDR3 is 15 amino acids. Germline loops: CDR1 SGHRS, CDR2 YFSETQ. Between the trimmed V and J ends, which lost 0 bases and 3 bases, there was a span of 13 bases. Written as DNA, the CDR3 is TGCGCCAGCAGCTTGGCCCAACATCAGGACTACGAGCAGTACTTC. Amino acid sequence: CASSLAQHQDYEQYF.

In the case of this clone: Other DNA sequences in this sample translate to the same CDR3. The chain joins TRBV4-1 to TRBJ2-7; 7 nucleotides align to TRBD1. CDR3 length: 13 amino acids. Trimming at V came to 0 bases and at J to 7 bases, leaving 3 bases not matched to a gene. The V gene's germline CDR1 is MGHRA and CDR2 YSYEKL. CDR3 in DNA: TGCGCCAGCAGCCAAGACCCAGGGGGTGAGCAGTACTTC. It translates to CASSQDPGGEQYF.

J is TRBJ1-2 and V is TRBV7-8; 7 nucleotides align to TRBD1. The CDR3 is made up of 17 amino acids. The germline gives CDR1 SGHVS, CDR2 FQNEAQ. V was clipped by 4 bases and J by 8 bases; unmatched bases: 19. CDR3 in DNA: TGTGCCAGCAGCTCCGACTCTAACACAGGGGAAGCTTGGGGCTACACCTTC. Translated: CASSSDSNTGEAWGYTF.

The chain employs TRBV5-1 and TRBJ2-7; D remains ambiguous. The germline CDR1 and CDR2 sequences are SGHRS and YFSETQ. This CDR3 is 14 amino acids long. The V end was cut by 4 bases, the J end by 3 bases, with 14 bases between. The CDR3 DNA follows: TGCGCCAGCAGCCCCCCGGGTGGAATCTACGAGCAGTACTTC. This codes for CASSPPGGIYEQYF. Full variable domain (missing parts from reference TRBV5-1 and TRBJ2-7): KAGVTQTPRYLIKTRGQQVTLSCSPISGHRSVSWYQQTPGQGLQFLFEYFSETQRNKGNFPGRFSGRQFSNSRSEMNVSTLELGDSALYLCASSPPGGIYEQYFGPGTRLTVT.

For the CDR3, the DNA is TGTGCCAGCAGTGTAGGGGCCCCCGGGGAGCTGTTTTTT. It is translated as CASSVGAPGELFF. The V call is TRBV25-1, the J call TRBJ2-2, with a weak D call TRBD1 (5 bases). Germline CDR1 reads MGHDK; CDR2 reads SYGVNS. This CDR3 comprises 13 residues. Deletions cut 4 bases from V and 6 bases from J, with 9 bases between.

DNA of the CDR3: TGTGCCAGCAGCGTATTAACAGGCTCTGGAAACACCATATATTTT. This translates into CASSVLTGSGNTIYF. The V gene is TRBV9, the J gene TRBJ1-3; perhaps TRBD1 as D (5 bases). CDR1 and CDR2 (germline): SGDLS, YYNGEE. V lost 1 base to trimming and J lost 0 bases, with 8 bases between them. This CDR3 spans 15 amino acids.

CDR3 in amino acids: CASSGVTSTGELFF. The DNA of the CDR3 is TGTGCCAGCAGTGGGGTCACCTCCACCGGGGAGCTGTTTTTT. The gene calls are TRBV2 and TRBJ2-2; no definite D call. CDR3 length equals 14 residues. V shed 4 bases and J shed 4 bases, with 10 bases lying between them. Per the germline V gene, CDR1 is SNHLY and CDR2 is FYNNEI.

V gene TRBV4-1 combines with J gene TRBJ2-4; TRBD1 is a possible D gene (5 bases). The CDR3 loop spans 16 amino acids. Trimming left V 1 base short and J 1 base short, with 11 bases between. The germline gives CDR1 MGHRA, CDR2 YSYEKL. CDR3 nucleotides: TGCGCCAGCAGCCAAGTGTCGGCAGGGGCCAAAAACATTCAGTACTTC. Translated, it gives CASSQVSAGAKNIQYF.

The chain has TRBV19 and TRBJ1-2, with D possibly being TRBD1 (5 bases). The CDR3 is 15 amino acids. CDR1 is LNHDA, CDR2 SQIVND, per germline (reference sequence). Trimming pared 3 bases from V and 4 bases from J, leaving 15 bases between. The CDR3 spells CASSISSGGSYGYTF. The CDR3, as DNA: TGTGCCAGTAGTATCTCTTCGGGGGGGAGCTATGGCTACACCTTC.

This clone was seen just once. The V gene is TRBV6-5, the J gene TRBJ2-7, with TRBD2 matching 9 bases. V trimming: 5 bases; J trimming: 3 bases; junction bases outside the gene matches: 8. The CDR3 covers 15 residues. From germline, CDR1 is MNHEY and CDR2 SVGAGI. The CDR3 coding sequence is TGTGCCAGCAGTAGGGGGAAACTAGCGGGCTACGAGCAGTACTTC. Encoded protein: CASSRGKLAGYEQYF.

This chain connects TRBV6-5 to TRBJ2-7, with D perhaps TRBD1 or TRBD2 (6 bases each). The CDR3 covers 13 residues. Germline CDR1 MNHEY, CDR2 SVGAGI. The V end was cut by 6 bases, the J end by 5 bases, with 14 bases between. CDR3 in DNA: TGTGCCAGCAGGAGGCAGGGGAGGAACGAGCAGTACTTC. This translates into CASRRQGRNEQYF.

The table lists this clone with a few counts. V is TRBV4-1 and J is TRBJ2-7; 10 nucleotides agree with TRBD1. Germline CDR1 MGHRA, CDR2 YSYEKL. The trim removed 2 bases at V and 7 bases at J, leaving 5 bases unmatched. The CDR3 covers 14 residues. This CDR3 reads CASSQRDRGGEQYF. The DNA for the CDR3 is TGCGCCAGCAGCCAACGGGACAGGGGAGGAGAGCAGTACTTC.

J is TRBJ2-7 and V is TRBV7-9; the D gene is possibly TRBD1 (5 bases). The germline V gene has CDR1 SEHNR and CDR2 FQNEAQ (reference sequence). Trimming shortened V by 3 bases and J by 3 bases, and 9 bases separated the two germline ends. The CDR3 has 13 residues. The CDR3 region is CASSFGASYEQYF. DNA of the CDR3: TGTGCCAGCAGCTTTGGGGCCAGCTACGAGCAGTACTTC.

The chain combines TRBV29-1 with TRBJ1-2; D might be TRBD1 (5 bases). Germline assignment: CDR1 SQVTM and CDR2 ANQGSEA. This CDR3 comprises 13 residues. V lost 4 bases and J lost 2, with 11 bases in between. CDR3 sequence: CSVVDTLNYGYTF. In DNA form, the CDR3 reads TGCAGCGTTGTGGACACCCTAAACTATGGCTACACCTTC.

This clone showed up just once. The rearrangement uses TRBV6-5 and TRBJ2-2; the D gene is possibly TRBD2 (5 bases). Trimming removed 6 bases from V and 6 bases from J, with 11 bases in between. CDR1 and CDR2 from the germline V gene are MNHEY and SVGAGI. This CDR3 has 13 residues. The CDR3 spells CASSQGSAGELFF. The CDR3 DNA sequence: TGTGCCAGCAGCCAAGGGAGTGCCGGGGAGCTGTTTTTT.

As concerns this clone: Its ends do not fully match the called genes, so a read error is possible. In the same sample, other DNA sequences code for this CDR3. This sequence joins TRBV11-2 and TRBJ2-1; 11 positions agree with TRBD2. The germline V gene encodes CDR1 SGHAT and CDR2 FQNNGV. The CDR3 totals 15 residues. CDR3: CASSLGLAGGYEQFF. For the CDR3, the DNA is TGTGCCAGCAGCTTAGGTCTAGCGGGAGGCTATGAGCAATTCTTC.

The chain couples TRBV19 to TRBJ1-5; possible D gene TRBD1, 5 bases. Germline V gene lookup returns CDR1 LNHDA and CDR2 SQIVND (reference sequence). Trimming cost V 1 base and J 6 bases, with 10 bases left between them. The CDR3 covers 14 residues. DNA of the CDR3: TGTGCCAGTAGTATAGGGGGTGGGGGTCAGCCCCAGCATTTT. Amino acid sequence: CASSIGGGGQPQHF. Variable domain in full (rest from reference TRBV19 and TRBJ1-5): DGGITQSPKYLFRKEGQNVTLSCEQNLNHDAMYWYRQDPGQGLRLIYYSQIVNDFQKGDIAEGYSVSREKKESFPLTVTSAQKNPTAFYLCASSIGGGGQPQHFGDGTRLSIL.

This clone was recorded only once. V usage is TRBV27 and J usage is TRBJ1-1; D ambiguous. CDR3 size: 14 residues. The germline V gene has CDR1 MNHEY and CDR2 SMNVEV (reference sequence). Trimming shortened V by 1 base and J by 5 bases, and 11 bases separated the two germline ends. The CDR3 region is CASSLWGGRTEAFF. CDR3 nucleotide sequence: TGTGCCAGCAGTTTATGGGGAGGTCGGACTGAAGCTTTCTTT.

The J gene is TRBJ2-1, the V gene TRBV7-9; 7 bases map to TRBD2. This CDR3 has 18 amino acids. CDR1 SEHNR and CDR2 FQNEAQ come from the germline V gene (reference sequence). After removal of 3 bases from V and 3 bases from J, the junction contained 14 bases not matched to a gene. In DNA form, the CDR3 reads TGTGCCAGCAGCTTTTCGGGGGGAGAGACTAGGGACTACAATGAGCAGTTCTTC. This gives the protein CASSFSGGETRDYNEQFF.

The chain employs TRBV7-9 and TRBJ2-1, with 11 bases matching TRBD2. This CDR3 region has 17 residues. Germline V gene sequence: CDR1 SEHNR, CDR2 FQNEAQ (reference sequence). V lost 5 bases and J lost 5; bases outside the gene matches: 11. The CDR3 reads CASSPRTGTSGDNEQFF. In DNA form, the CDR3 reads TGTGCCAGCAGCCCCCGAACCGGGACTAGCGGTGACAATGAGCAGTTCTTC.

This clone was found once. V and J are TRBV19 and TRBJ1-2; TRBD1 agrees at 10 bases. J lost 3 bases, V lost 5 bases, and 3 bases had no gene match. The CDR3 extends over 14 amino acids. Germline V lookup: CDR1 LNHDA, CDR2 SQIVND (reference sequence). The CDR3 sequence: CASSSTGGYYGYTF. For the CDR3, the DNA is TGTGCCAGTAGTTCGACAGGGGGCTACTATGGCTACACCTTC.

CDR3 nucleotide sequence: TGTGCCAGCAGCAAAGTACGGGCCGGTGGGGACACTGAAGCTTTCTTT. Encoded protein: CASSKVRAGGDTEAFF. The chain couples TRBV21-1 to TRBJ1-1. TRBV21-1 is recorded as a pseudogene. CDR3 length: 16 residues.

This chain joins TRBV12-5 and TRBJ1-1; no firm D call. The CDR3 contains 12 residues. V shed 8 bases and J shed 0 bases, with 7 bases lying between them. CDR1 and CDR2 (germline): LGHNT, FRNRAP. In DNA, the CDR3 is TGTGCTAGTCGGGTGATGAACACTGAAGCTTTCTTT. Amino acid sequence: CASRVMNTEAFF.